These 14 T cell receptor beta chains share one sample of origin, sequenced in a study of cytomegalovirus exposure and HLA in healthy donors. PCR employed 60 Vbeta and 13 Jbeta primers. Data came from immunoSEQ multiplex PCR; TCRdb stores just in-frame clones and leaves some out. The data hold under 200,000 clones, with 68% observed a single time. Sequencing was carried out using PBMCs. These receptors were obtained from a man aged 45-60 years in good health and CMV-seronegative.

The V and J genes are TRBV7-2 and TRBJ2-3; 8 positions match TRBD2. Germline V CDR1 and CDR2: SGHTA, FQGNSA. Trimming took 2 bases from V and 0 from J; bases not matched to a gene: 4. CDR3 length equals 16 residues. The CDR3 DNA reads TGTGCCAGCAGCTTACTGCGGGGGGAAAGCACAGATACGCAGTATTTT. Translated: CASSLLRGESTDTQYF. Together with reference TRBV7-2 and TRBJ2-3, the CDR3 gives the full variable domain: GAGVSQSPSNKVTEKGKDVELRCDPISGHTALYWYRQSLGQGLEFLIYFQGNSAPDKSGLPSDRFSAERTGGSVSTLTIQRTQQEDSAVYLCASSLLRGESTDTQYFGPGTRLTVL.

The rearrangement links TRBV19 to TRBJ2-3, with TRBD2 identical over 9 bases. CDR1 and CDR2 (germline): LNHDA, SQIVND (reference sequence). CDR3 length: 17 amino acids. Trimming took 1 base from V and 11 from J; bases not matched to a gene: 16. The CDR3 sequence: CASSIGGRLAGYRGQYF. DNA for the CDR3: TGTGCCAGTAGTATAGGGGGAAGGCTAGCGGGGTACCGGGGGCAGTATTTT.

The chain recombines TRBV20-1 with TRBJ1-2, with unresolved D. The ends were cut back, 6 bases at V and 6 bases at J, with 11 bases in the middle. Germline V gives CDR1 DFQATT, CDR2 SNEGSKA (reference sequence). The CDR3 is 11 amino acids. CDR3 sequence (DNA): TGCAGTGCCCAAGCCAGGAATGGCTACACCTTC. It specifies CSAQARNGYTF.

The table lists this clone with a few counts. The gene calls are TRBV28 and TRBJ1-3; a weak D match, TRBD1 (5 bases). Germline CDR1 is MDHEN and CDR2 is SYDVKM. The V gene lost 4 bases and the J gene lost 4 bases, with 17 bases spanning the gap. CDR3 size: 16 residues. CDR3 amino acids: CASSSPGDSLGNTIYF. Here the CDR3 DNA reads TGTGCCAGCAGTTCCCCGGGGGACTCACTCGGAAACACCATATATTTT.

V is TRBV9 and J is TRBJ1-1, with TRBD1 matching 8 bases. With V trimmed by 2 bases and J by 0 bases, 6 bases remained unmatched. CDR3 length: 16 residues. Germline V gene sequence: CDR1 SGDLS, CDR2 YYNGEE. The DNA of the CDR3 is TGTGCCAGCAGCGTCCAAGGGGGACAGGTGAACACTGAAGCTTTCTTT. Translation gives CASSVQGGQVNTEAFF.

This chain joins TRBV19 and TRBJ1-2, with D perhaps TRBD1 (5 bases). CDR3 length: 13 amino acids. Germline values: CDR1 LNHDA, CDR2 SQIVND (reference sequence). The V end lost 3 bases, the J end lost 6 bases, and 11 bases lay between the germline ends. The CDR3: CASSIGRGDGYTF. DNA for the CDR3: TGTGCCAGTAGTATTGGAAGGGGCGATGGCTACACCTTC.

The gene calls are TRBV5-1 and TRBJ1-4; the D is unclear. Germline lookup yields CDR1 SGHRS and CDR2 YFSETQ. V lost 0 bases and J 6 bases, leaving 9 bases between the germline ends. The CDR3 consists of 14 residues. This chain's CDR3 is CASSLGYRDEKLFF. DNA of the CDR3: TGCGCCAGCAGCTTGGGTTATCGGGATGAAAAACTGTTTTTT. The full variable domain, rest sourced from reference TRBV5-1 and TRBJ1-4, is KAGVTQTPRYLIKTRGQQVTLSCSPISGHRSVSWYQQTPGQGLQFLFEYFSETQRNKGNFPGRFSGRQFSNSRSEMNVSTLELGDSALYLCASSLGYRDEKLFFGSGTQLSVL.

The chain links TRBV7-2 to TRBJ1-5; 7 positions agree with TRBD1. The germline gives CDR1 SGHTA, CDR2 FQGNSA. V dropped 2 bases and J dropped 8; count of bases not matched to a gene: 9. This CDR3 has 15 residues. The CDR3 DNA is TGTGCCAGCAGCTTAAACAGGGGAAGTTTGGAGCCCCAGCATTTT. Translating it yields CASSLNRGSLEPQHF.

The rearrangement joins TRBV15 to TRBJ2-7, with TRBD1 matching over 9 bases. The germline CDR1 and CDR2 sequences are LNHNV and YYDKDF (reference sequence). The CDR3 loop spans 14 amino acids. V lost 1 base and J lost 8; bases outside the gene matches: 6. CDR3 sequence: CATSRVGGTGKQYF. The CDR3 DNA sequence: TGTGCCACCAGCAGAGTGGGGGGGACAGGGAAGCAGTACTTC.

The count of this clone is one. The CDR3 nucleotides are TGTGCCAGCAGCAAAGACAGGACGCCCCAAGGAGATACGCAGTATTTT. It encodes CASSKDRTPQGDTQYF. This sequence joins TRBV21-1 and TRBJ2-3; no DNA check was done on the table's D call, TRBD1. TRBV21-1 is a pseudogene segment. The CDR3 is made up of 16 amino acids.

This clone was detected only a few times. CDR3 DNA: TGTGCCAGCAGCCCGAAATACGGGGATGGCTACACCTTC. It encodes CASSPKYGDGYTF. This chain links TRBV7-2 with TRBJ1-2; D unresolved. This CDR3 is built from 13 residues. The V gene's germline CDR1 is SGHTA and CDR2 FQGNSA. V dropped 5 bases and J dropped 6 bases, with 13 bases sitting between them.

This chain uses TRBV5-1 with TRBJ1-1; TRBD1 agrees at 8 bases. The CDR3 spans 15 residues. Trimming removed 2 bases from V and 6 bases from J; junction bases left unmatched: 9. Germline V gene lookup returns CDR1 SGHRS and CDR2 YFSETQ. The CDR3: CASSLMTGEMAEAFF. CDR3 nucleotides: TGCGCCAGCAGCTTAATGACAGGGGAAATGGCTGAAGCTTTCTTT.

This chain uses TRBV5-8 with TRBJ2-1; 8 nucleotides align to TRBD2. CDR1 is SGHTS and CDR2 is YDEGEE in the germline V gene. The CDR3 runs 15 residues. V trimming: 4 bases; J trimming: 5 bases; junction bases outside the gene matches: 8. DNA of the CDR3: TGTGCCAGCAGCCCCGGGGGGGCGCTGAACAATGAGCAGTTCTTC. As protein: CASSPGGALNNEQFF. Combining the CDR3 with reference TRBV5-8 and TRBJ2-1 gives the whole variable domain EAGVTQSPTHLIKTRGQQATLRCSPISGHTSVYWYQQALGLGLQFLLWYDEGEERNRGNFPPRFSGRQFPNYSSELNVNALELEDSALYLCASSPGGALNNEQFFGPGTRLTVL.

The CDR3 DNA is TGCGCCAGCAGCCAGGGCGTTGCAACTAATGAAAAACTGTTTTTT. It yields the protein CASSQGVATNEKLFF. The V and J genes are TRBV5-1 and TRBJ1-4; TRBD1 is a possible D gene (5 bases). This CDR3 comprises 15 residues. In germline, CDR1 is SGHRS, CDR2 YFSETQ. V lost 4 bases, J lost 0 bases, and 10 bases lay in between.